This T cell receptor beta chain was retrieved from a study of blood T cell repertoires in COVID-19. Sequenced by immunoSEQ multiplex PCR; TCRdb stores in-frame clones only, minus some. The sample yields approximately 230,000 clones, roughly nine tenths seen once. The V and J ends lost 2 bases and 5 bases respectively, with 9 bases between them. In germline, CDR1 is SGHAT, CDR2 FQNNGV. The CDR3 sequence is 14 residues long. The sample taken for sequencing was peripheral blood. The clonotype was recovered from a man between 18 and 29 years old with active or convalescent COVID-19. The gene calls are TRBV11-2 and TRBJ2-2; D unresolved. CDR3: CASSLRVQTGELFF. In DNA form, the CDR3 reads TGTGCCAGCAGCTTACGGGTCCAAACCGGGGAGCTGTTTTTT.